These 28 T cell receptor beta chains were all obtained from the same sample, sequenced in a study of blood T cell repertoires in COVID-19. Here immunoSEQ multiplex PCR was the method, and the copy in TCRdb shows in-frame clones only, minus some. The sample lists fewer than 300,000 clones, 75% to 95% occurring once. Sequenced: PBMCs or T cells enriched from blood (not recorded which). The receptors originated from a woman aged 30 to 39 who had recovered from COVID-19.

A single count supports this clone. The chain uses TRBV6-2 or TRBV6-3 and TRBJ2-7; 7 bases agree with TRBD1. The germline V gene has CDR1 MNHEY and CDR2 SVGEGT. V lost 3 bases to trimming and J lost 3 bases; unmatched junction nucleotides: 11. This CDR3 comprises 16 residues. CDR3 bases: TGTGCCAGCAGTTATCGAGGGGGCTACCGGAACTACGAGCAGTACTTC. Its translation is CASSYRGGYRNYEQYF.

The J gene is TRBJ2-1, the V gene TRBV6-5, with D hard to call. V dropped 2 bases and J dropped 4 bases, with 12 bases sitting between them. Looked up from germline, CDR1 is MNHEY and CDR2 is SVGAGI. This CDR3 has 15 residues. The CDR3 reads CASSYNPISYNEQFF. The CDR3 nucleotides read TGTGCCAGCAGTTACAATCCTATTAGTTACAATGAGCAGTTCTTC.

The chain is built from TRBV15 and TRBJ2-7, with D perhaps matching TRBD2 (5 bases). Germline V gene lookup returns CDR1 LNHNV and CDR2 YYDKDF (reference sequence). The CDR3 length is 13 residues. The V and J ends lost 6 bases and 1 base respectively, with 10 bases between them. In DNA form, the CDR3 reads TGTGCCACCAGGTCAGCGGTTTCCTACGAGCAGTACTTC. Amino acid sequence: CATRSAVSYEQYF.

CDR3 DNA: TGTGCCAGCAGCAAGGGACAGGGTGATGAGCAGTTCTTC. Residues: CASSKGQGDEQFF. The chain links TRBV5-6 to TRBJ2-1, with TRBD1 identical over 9 bases. V gave up 4 bases and J gave up 8 bases; unmatched junction bases: 4. The CDR3 spans 13 residues. Germline V gene lookup returns CDR1 SGHDT and CDR2 YYEEEE.

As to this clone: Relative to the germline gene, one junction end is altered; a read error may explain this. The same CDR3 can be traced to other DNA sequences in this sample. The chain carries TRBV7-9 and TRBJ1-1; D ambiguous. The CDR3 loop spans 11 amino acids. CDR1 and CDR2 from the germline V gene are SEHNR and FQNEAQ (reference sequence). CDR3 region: CASSSRTEAFF. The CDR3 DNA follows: TGTGCCAGCAGCTCGCGGACTGAAGCCTTCTTT.

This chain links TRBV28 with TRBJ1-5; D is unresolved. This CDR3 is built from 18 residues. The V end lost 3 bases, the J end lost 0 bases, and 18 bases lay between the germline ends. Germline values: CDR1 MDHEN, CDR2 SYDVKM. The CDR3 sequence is CASSFSYEFVNSNQPQHF. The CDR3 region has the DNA TGTGCCAGCAGTTTCTCATACGAGTTCGTCAATAGCAATCAGCCCCAGCATTTT.

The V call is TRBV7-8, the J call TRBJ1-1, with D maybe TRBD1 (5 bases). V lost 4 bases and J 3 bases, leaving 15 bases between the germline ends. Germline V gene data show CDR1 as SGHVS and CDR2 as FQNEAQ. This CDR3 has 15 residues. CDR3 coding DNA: TGTGCCAGCAGCTCTTACCAGGGTGGGTACACTGAAGCTTTCTTT. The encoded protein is CASSSYQGGYTEAFF.

CDR3 coding DNA: TGTGCCAGCAGCCTCCAGGGGGCGGGGGATGTCAATGAGCAGTTCTTC. It codes for CASSLQGAGDVNEQFF. The gene calls are TRBV9 and TRBJ2-1; TRBD1 might be the D (8 bases). Germline V gene data show CDR1 as SGDLS and CDR2 as YYNGEE. Trimming pared 4 bases from V and 6 bases from J, leaving 20 bases between. This CDR3 contains 16 residues.

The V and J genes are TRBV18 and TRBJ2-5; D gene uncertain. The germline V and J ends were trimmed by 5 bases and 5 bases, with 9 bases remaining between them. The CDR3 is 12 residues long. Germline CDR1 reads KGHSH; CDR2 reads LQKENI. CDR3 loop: CASSSSGETQYF. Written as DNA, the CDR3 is TGTGCCAGCTCATCCTCCGGGGAGACCCAGTACTTC.

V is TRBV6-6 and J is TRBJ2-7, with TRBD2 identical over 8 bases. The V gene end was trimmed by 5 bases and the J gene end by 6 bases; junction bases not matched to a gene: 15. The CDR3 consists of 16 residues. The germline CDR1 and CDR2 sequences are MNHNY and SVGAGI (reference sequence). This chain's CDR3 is CASSRLGGAGALEQYF. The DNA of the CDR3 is TGTGCCAGCAGTCGACTCGGGGGGGCGGGAGCCCTCGAGCAGTACTTC.

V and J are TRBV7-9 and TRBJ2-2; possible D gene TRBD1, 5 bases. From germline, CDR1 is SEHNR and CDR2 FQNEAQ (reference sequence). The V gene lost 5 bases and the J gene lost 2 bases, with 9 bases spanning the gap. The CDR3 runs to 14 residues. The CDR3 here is CASSRRGNTGELFF. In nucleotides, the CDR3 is TGTGCCAGCAGCAGAAGGGGTAACACCGGGGAGCTGTTTTTT. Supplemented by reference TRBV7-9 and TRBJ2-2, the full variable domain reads DTGVSQNPRHKITKRGQNVTFRCDPISEHNRLYWYRQTLGQGPEFLTYFQNEAQLEKSRLLSDRFSAERPKGSFSTLEIQRTEQGDSAMYLCASSRRGNTGELFFGEGSRLTVL.

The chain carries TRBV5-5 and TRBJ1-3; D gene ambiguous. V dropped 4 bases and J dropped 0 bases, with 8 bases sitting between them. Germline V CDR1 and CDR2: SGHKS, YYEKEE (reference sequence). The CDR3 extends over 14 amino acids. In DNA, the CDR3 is TGTGCCAGCAGCCGACAAAACTCTGGAAACACCATATATTTT. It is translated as CASSRQNSGNTIYF.

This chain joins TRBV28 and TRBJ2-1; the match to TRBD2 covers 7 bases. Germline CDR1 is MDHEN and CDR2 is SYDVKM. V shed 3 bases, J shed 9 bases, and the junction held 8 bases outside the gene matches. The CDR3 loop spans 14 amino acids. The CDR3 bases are TGTGCCAGCAGTTTGATTAGACTAGCTGCTGAGCAGTTCTTC. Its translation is CASSLIRLAAEQFF.

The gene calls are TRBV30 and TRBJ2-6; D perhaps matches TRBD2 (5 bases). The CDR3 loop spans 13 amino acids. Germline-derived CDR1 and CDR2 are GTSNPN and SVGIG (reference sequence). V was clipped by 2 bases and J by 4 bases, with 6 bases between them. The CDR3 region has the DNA TGTGCCTGGAGTACGGGGGGGGCCAACGTCCTGACTTTC. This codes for CAWSTGGANVLTF.

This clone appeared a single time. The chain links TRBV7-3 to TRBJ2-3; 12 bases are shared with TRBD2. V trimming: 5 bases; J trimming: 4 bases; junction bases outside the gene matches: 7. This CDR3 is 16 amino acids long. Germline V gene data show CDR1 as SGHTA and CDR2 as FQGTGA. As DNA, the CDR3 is TGTGCCAGCAGCCTCGGACTAGCGGGAATGGCAGATACGCAGTATTTT. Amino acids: CASSLGLAGMADTQYF.

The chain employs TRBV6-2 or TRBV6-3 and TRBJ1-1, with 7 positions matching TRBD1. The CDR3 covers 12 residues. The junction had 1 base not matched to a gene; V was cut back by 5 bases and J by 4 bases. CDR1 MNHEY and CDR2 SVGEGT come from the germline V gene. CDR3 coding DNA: TGTGCCAGCAGTGCAGGGGGCACTGAAGCTTTCTTT. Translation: CASSAGGTEAFF.

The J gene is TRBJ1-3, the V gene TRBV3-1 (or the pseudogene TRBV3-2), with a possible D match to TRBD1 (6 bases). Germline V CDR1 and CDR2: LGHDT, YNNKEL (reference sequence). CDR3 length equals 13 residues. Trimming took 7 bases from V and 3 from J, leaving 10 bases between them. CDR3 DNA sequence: TGTGCCAGCAATGGGACATTTGGAAACACCATATATTTT. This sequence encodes CASNGTFGNTIYF.

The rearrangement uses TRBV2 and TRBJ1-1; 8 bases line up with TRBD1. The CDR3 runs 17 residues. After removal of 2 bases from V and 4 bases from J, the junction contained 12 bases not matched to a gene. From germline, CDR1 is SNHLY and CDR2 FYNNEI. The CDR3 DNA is TGTGCCAGCAGTGAAAGGGCCCTAACAGGGGGAGGCACTGAAGCTTTCTTT. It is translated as CASSERALTGGGTEAFF.

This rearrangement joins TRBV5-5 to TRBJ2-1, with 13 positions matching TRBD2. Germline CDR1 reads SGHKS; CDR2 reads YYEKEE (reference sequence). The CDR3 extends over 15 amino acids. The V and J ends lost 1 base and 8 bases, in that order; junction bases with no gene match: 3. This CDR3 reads CASSLRLAGGDEQFF. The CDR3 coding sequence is TGTGCCAGCAGCTTGAGACTAGCGGGAGGCGATGAGCAGTTCTTC.

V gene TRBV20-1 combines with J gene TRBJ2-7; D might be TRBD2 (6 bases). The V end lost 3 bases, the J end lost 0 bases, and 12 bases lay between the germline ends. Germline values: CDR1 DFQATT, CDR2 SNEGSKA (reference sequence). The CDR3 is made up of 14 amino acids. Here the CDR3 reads CSASWWEVSYEQYF. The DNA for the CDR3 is TGCAGTGCTAGTTGGTGGGAGGTCTCCTACGAGCAGTACTTC.

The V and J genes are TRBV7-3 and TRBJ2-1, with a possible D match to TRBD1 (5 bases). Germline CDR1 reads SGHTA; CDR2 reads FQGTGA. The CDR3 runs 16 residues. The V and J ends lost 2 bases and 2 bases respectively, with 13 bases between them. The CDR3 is CASSLGQGRTYNEQFF. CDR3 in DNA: TGTGCCAGCAGCTTAGGGCAGGGCAGGACCTACAATGAGCAGTTCTTC.

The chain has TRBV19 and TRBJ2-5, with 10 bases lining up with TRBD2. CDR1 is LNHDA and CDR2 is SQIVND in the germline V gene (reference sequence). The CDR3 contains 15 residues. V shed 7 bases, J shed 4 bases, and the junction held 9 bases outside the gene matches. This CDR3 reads CASTLAGDIGETQYF. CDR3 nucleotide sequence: TGTGCCAGTACCCTAGCGGGAGATATAGGAGAGACCCAGTACTTC.

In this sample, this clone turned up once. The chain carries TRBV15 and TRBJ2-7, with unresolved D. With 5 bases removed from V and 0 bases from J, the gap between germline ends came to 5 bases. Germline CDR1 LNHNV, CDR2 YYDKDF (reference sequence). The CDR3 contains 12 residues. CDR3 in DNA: TGTGCCACCAGCCCAGGCTCCTACGAGCAGTACTTC. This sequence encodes CATSPGSYEQYF.

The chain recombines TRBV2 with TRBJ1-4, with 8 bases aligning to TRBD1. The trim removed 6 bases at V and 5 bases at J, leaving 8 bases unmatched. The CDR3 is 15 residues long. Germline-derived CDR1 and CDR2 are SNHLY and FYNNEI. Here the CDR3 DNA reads TGTGCCAGCAGCGTAACAGGGGGGGAAAATGAAAAACTGTTTTTT. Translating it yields CASSVTGGENEKLFF.

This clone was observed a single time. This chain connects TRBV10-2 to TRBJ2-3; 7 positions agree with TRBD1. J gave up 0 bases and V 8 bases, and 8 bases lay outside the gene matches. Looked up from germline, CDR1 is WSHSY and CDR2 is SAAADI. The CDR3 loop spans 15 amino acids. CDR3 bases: TGCGCCAGCCGATCGACAGGGTCGAGCACAGATACGCAGTATTTT. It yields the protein CASRSTGSSTDTQYF.

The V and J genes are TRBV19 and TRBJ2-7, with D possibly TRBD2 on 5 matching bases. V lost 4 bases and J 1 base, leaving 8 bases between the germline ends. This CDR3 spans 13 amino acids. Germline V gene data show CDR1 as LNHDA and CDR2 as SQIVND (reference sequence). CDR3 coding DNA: TGTGCCAGTAGTAGACGGACTTCCTACGAGCAGTACTTC. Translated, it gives CASSRRTSYEQYF.

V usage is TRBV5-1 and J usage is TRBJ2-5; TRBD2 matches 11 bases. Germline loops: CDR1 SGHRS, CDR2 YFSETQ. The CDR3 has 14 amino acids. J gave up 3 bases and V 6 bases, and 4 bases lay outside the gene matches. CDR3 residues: CASKGTSGEETQYF. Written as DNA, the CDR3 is TGCGCCAGCAAAGGGACTAGCGGAGAAGAGACCCAGTACTTC. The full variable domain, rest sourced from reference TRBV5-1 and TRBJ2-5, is KAGVTQTPRYLIKTRGQQVTLSCSPISGHRSVSWYQQTPGQGLQFLFEYFSETQRNKGNFPGRFSGRQFSNSRSEMNVSTLELGDSALYLCASKGTSGEETQYFGPGTRLLVL.

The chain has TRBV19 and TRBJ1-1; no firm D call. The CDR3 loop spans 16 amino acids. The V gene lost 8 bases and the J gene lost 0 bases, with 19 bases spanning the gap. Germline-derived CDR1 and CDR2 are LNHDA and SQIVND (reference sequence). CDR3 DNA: TGTGCCAGTCGATTGTCCGGGGTCCGTATGAACACTGAAGCTTTCTTT. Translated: CASRLSGVRMNTEAFF. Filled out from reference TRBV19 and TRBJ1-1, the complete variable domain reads DGGITQSPKYLFRKEGQNVTLSCEQNLNHDAMYWYRQDPGQGLRLIYYSQIVNDFQKGDIAEGYSVSREKKESFPLTVTSAQKNPTAFYLCASRLSGVRMNTEAFFGQGTRLTVV.